Each of the 8 T cell receptor beta chains below was sequenced from the same sample in a study of tumor-infiltrating lymphocytes in primary liver carcinoma. Extraction of RNA together with DNA used 20-30 mg of unsorted bulk tissue. Starting material of 450 to 550 ng total RNA yielded TCR beta cDNA via a constant-region primer. Three nested multiplex PCR rounds of slightly modified ARM-PCR generated TCR beta libraries. A C-beta reverse primer and TRBV1-TRBV30 forward primers served in each of the first two PCR rounds, at around 10 cycles apiece. TCRdb reprocessed the multiplex PCR reads via MiXCR and lists one record per CDR3 protein. The repertoire holds approximately 76,000 distinct CDR3 sequences, 71% seen once, with roughly an eighth in the top ten. The specimen was liver tumor tissue from sampling region 4. Subset meaning: tumor region T4, right-lateral pole. These receptors all stem from a woman aged 60-75 years with primary liver carcinoma and hepatitis B virus infection.

Comments on this clonotype: Possible read error: a much larger clone is one base away. The V call is TRBV29-1, the J call TRBJ2-5, with D uncertain. The CDR3 is 11 amino acids. Germline V lookup: CDR1 SQVTM, CDR2 ANQGSEA. The V and J ends lost 5 bases and 1 base respectively, with 5 bases between them. The CDR3 spells CSVNTQETQYF. The DNA of the CDR3 is TGCAGCGTTAACACCCAAGAGACCCAGTACTTC.

As concerns this clonotype: A much more abundant neighbour one base away suggests this may be a read error. The chain recombines TRBV7-9 with TRBJ2-7; 8 bases are shared with TRBD1. This CDR3 contains 15 residues. CDR1 SEHNR and CDR2 FQNEAQ come from the germline V gene (reference sequence). CDR3 bases: TGTGCCAGCAGCCCGGGACAGGCATTCTCCTACAAGCAGTACTTC. Protein product: CASSPGQAFSYKQYF.

This clonotype appeared a single time. Since a much larger clone is just one base distant, this may be a read error. This chain connects TRBV28 to TRBJ2-7; TRBD1 matches at 8 bases. The CDR3 sequence is 15 residues long. Per the germline V gene, CDR1 is MDHEN and CDR2 is SYDVKM. The CDR3 bases are TGTGCCTGCAGACCATTCACAGGGGGGTCCTACGAGCAGTACTTC. Translation: CACRPFTGGSYEQYF.

Worth noting for this clonotype: At one end the junction does not follow the germline gene, possibly because of a read error. The J gene is TRBJ1-2, the V gene TRBV12-3 or TRBV12-4, with TRBD1 as a possible D gene (6 bases). The CDR3 is 14 residues long. The CDR3 DNA is TGTGCTAGCAGCCCCCCCGACAGGAGTAGTGGCTACACCTTC. Translation: CASSPPDRSSGYTF.

This clonotype was observed a single time. A read error may account for a junction end that differs from germline. The chain couples TRBV11-2 to TRBJ2-3; D is unclear. Germline V gene data show CDR1 as SGHAT and CDR2 as FQNNGV. There are 17 residues in the CDR3. The CDR3 is CASILGIRREGTDTRYF. The CDR3 DNA is TGTGCCAGTATCTTAGGGATTCGAAGGGAAGGCACAGATACGCGGTATTTT.

Worth noting for this clonotype: Germline and junction disagree at one end, which may indicate a read error. The rearrangement joins TRBV29-1 to TRBJ1-2; 7 bases are shared with TRBD1. CDR3 length: 16 residues. From germline, CDR1 is SQVTM and CDR2 ANQGSEA. CDR3 sequence (DNA): TGCAGCGTTGACCCGCGGACAGGACTCGCCTCCTATGGCTACAGCTTC. Amino acid sequence: CSVDPRTGLASYGYSF.

For this clonotype: This clone may be a read error of a much larger clone one base away. Here the CDR3 omits its conserved ending phenylalanine or tryptophan, so a read error is the likely source. In DNA, the CDR3 is TGTGCCAGCAAGGAAGGGGATTTAGAGGATAGCAATCAGCCCCAGCATTCT. Amino acids: CASKEGDLEDSNQPQHS. The chain has TRBV6-4 and TRBJ1-5; perhaps TRBD1 as D (5 bases). Trimming pared 7 bases from V and 0 bases from J, leaving 19 bases between. Germline CDR1 MRHNA, CDR2 SNTAGT. CDR3 length equals 17 residues.

Concerning this clonotype itself: Sequence at one end of the junction differs from germline and may be a read error. The rearrangement uses TRBV6-5 and TRBJ1-5; possible D gene TRBD1, 5 bases. Germline V gives CDR1 MNHEY, CDR2 SVGAGI. This CDR3 is 15 amino acids long. As DNA, the CDR3 is TGTGCCAGCGGTGCGGGGGGTAACTCGAATCAGCCCCAACATTTT. Translated, it gives CASGAGGNSNQPQHF.